This T cell receptor beta chain was recovered during a study of T-cell reconstitution after alpha-beta-depleted transplantation in children. This CDR3 comprises 14 residues. Researchers prepared the TCRbeta library using unique molecular identifiers, the study reports. MiXCR, run by TCRdb on the PCR reads, gives a single entry per CDR3 protein. The top ten clones hold under 15% of a sample with approximately 200,000 distinct CDR3 sequences, more than 14% of them seen once. This clonotype was seen many times. The sample consisted of PBMCs from the stem cell graft donor, taken from the stem cell graft. The rearrangement links TRBV21-1 to TRBJ1-4; the table's D call, TRBD1, has no DNA check behind it. TRBV21-1 is classified as a pseudogene. This TCR derives from a human donor who donated a stem cell graft to a child with acute lymphoblastic leukemia. The CDR3 region is CASSSSTGPKKLFF. For the CDR3, the DNA is TGTGCCAGCAGCTCCTCGACAGGCCCTAAGAAACTGTTTTTT.